These T cell receptor beta chains were read from a single sample in a study of blood T cell repertoires in COVID-19. Libraries were prepared by immunoSEQ multiplex PCR; TCRdb keeps only in-frame clonotypes and omits some of them. Among 53,000 or so clones, around nine tenths were seen once, and the ten largest hold 2.5% to 3.5%. Sequencing used peripheral blood. The origin of the receptors is a human donor in a cohort sampled during active COVID-19. Each CDR3 is given with its conserved first and last residue. Fields, in order: J gene, clone size, V gene, D gene, CDR3 DNA, CDR3 protein. The D gene is left open where the match is weak. Size values are once, few and many counts, or a class for expanded clones, and some rows have none.

>TRBJ2-2|.|TRBV5-1|.
TGCGCCAGCAGCTACGCTTCGAGTGACGGGGAGCTGTTTTTT
CASSYASSDGELFF
>TRBJ1-5|.|TRBV28|TRBD1
TGTGCCAGCAGTTTCCCGGGACAGGGGCCCAATCAGCCCCAGCATTTT
CASSFPGQGPNQPQHF
>TRBJ2-3|once|TRBV7-6|TRBD2
TGTGCCAGCAGCCCAGCGGGAGGGCCTGATACGCAGTATTTT
CASSPAGGPDTQYF
>TRBJ1-3|.|TRBV4-3|.
TGCGCCAGCAGCCAAGATGGAACAGCAGGAAGTGGAAACACCATATATTTT
CASSQDGTAGSGNTIYF
>TRBJ2-5|.|TRBV19|TRBD2
TGTGCCAGTAGTATGGGCGCGGGAGAGGAGACCCAGTACTTC
CASSMGAGEETQYF
>TRBJ2-7|.|TRBV5-1|TRBD2
TGCGCCAGCAGCTTAGGACTAGCGGGTCACGAGCAGTACTTC
CASSLGLAGHEQYF
>TRBJ1-1|.|TRBV5-5|TRBD1
TGTGCCAGCAGGTTGGACAGGACTGAAGCTTTCTTT
CASRLDRTEAFF
>TRBJ2-7|.|TRBV24-1|.
TGTGCCACCAGTGATCGGGGGGCCACCTACGAGCAGTACTTC
CATSDRGATYEQYF
>TRBJ1-1|.|TRBV5-1|TRBD1
TGCGCCAGCAGTCCCTTAGACAGGGGGGATGCGAACACTGAAGCTTTCTTT
CASSPLDRGDANTEAFF
>TRBJ2-1|.|TRBV10-1|TRBD2
TGCGCCAGCAGTGATCGGCTAGCGGGGGTCAGTGAGCAGTTCTTC
CASSDRLAGVSEQFF
>TRBJ2-1|.|TRBV5-5|TRBD2
TGTGCCAGCAGTTCCCTAGGGATTCCCGGGACTAAAAACAATGAGCAGTTCTTC
CASSSLGIPGTKNNEQFF
>TRBJ1-5|.|TRBV19|TRBD1
TGTGCCAGTAGTATAGGCCCGGACAGGGGGCAACGGCAGCCCCAGCATTTT
CASSIGPDRGQRQPQHF
>TRBJ2-5|once|TRBV6-2/TRBV6-3|.
TGTGCCAGCAGTTGGGAGCAGGAGACCCAGTACTTC
CASSWEQETQYF
>TRBJ2-2|.|TRBV10-3|.
TGTGCCATCACCCCCCCCACAAAGGGGCTCTCCGGGGAGCTGTTTTTT
CAITPPTKGLSGELFF
>TRBJ1-2|once|TRBV2|TRBD1
TGTGCCAGCAGTCTACAGGGGGCCGGTGGCTACACCTTC
CASSLQGAGGYTF
>TRBJ2-3|.|TRBV7-9|.
TGTGCCAGCAGCCCAGGGGGGTTGGGCGGCACAGATACGCAGTATTTT
CASSPGGLGGTDTQYF
>TRBJ2-1|once|TRBV3-1/TRBV3-2|.
TGTGCCAGCAGCCAGAACAGTGGCTCCTACAATGAGCAGTTCTTC
CASSQNSGSYNEQFF
>TRBJ2-1|.|TRBV9|TRBD1
TGTGCCACCTCAAGGGGGCTCCTAGGTGGCAATGAGCAGTTCTTC
CATSRGLLGGNEQFF
>TRBJ1-3|.|TRBV4-3|.
TGCGCCAGCAGCCCAGTATCCGGGGCAGGGGTCCCCCCTGGAAACACCATATATTTT
CASSPVSGAGVPPGNTIYF
>TRBJ1-4|.|TRBV15|.
TGTGCCACCAGGGGACCGGACAGCCTTAATGAAAAACTGTTTTTT
CATRGPDSLNEKLFF
>TRBJ1-2|.|TRBV6-1|.
TGTGCCAGCAGTGAAATCTCACAGCGGACTCCCCATGGCTACACCTTC
CASSEISQRTPHGYTF
>TRBJ1-2|.|TRBV6-2/TRBV6-3|TRBD1
TGTGCCAGCAGTCTACTTCCGGACAGGATATTGGATGGCTACACCTTC
CASSLLPDRILDGYTF
>TRBJ2-5|.|TRBV4-2|.
TGTGCCAGCAGCCAAGACGGACGGGAAAAAGAGACCCAGTACTTC
CASSQDGREKETQYF
>TRBJ2-7|.|TRBV28|.
TGTGCCAGCAGTTTATACAAAGCCTACGAGCAGTACTTC
CASSLYKAYEQYF
>TRBJ1-5|few|TRBV23-1|TRBD1
TGCGCCAGAAGCCTACCCCGGGACAGCGAAAATCAGCCCCAGCATTTT
CARSLPRDSENQPQHF
>TRBJ1-6|.|TRBV27|.
TGTGCCAGCAGTTTATACGGGGTCTTAACGTCCTATAATTCACCCCTCCACTTT
CASSLYGVLTSYNSPLHF
>TRBJ2-1|once|TRBV7-2|.
TGTGCCAGCAGAGGGGGGGTAGTATTTGAGCAGTTCTTC
CASRGGVVFEQFF
>TRBJ1-1|.|TRBV12-3/TRBV12-4|.
TGTGCCAGCAGCCACAACAGGTACACTGAAGCTTTCTTT
CASSHNRYTEAFF
>TRBJ1-3|.|TRBV2|TRBD1
TGTGCCAGCAGAGGGACAGGGGAGAACACCATATATTTT
CASRGTGENTIYF
>TRBJ2-3|.|TRBV7-2|TRBD2
TGTGCCAGCAGCTCGCCAGCGGGGTTCGGCACAGATACGCAGTATTTT
CASSSPAGFGTDTQYF
>TRBJ1-2|.|TRBV30|.
TGTGCCTGGAAGGACCCAGGGGTCTATGGCTACACCTTC
CAWKDPGVYGYTF
>TRBJ1-6|.|TRBV6-5|.
TGTGCCAGCAGTTACAGCCATAACTCCTATAATTCACCCCTCCACTTT
CASSYSHNSYNSPLHF
>TRBJ1-4|.|TRBV27|.
TGTGCCAGCAGTCCTCGTTTATCGGCACAGTATGAAAAACTGTTTTTT
CASSPRLSAQYEKLFF
>TRBJ2-1|.|TRBV6-6|.
TGTGCCAGCAGTTACGTCGGGGTGCGGGTCTACAATGAGCAGTTCTTC
CASSYVGVRVYNEQFF
>TRBJ1-1|.|TRBV6-2/TRBV6-3|TRBD1
TGTGCCAGCAGTTACTTCCAGGGGGTTGACACTGAAGCTTTCTTT
CASSYFQGVDTEAFF
>TRBJ1-1|once|TRBV19|.
TGTGCCAGTAGTATGAACGGGATCCTAGGGATAGAAGCTTTCTTT
CASSMNGILGIEAFF
>TRBJ2-1|.|TRBV6-6|.
TGTGCCAGCAGTCCCTCACGGAGAGGGCTCTATCACAATGAGCAGTTCTTC
CASSPSRRGLYHNEQFF
>TRBJ2-3|.|TRBV28|.
TGTGCCAGCAGCAAACCGACATCATCTGATACGCAGTATTTT
CASSKPTSSDTQYF
>TRBJ2-3|.|TRBV2|TRBD2
TGTGCCTGCCGAGCGGGGGGGATCGATACGCAGTATTTT
CACRAGGIDTQYF
>TRBJ2-5|.|TRBV30|.
TGTGCCTGGGACCATGGCGTGGAGGAGACCCAGTACTTC
CAWDHGVEETQYF
>TRBJ1-1|.|TRBV9|.
TGTGCCAGCAGCGTAGATCCCATGACCGGGGGTAGGGTAGAAGCTTTCTTT
CASSVDPMTGGRVEAFF
>TRBJ1-1|.|TRBV29-1|.
TGCAGCGTTCGACGGACAACCGAAGCTTTCTTT
CSVRRTTEAFF
>TRBJ2-3|.|TRBV19|.
TGTGCCAGTAGCACAATCCAGGGTAGTGTTCCAGATACGCAGTATTTT
CASSTIQGSVPDTQYF
>TRBJ1-6|once|TRBV28|.
TGTGCCAGCAGTTCCCCACAGGCGGATAATTCACCCCTCCACTTT
CASSSPQADNSPLHF
>TRBJ2-1|.|TRBV29-1|TRBD2
TGCAGCGTTGAGCTCATACTAGCGGCCTACAATGAGCAGTTCTTC
CSVELILAAYNEQFF